A single sample gave rise to the 11 T cell receptor beta chains below, sequenced in a study of CD8 T cells in ankylosing spondylitis. Study-wide findings and caveats: Typical of ankylosing spondylitis blood, it appeared, was a TCR beta motif of several highly homologous variants.

Antigens of these TCRs are unknown. TCRdb called the 5' RACE reads again in MiXCR, with one record for every CDR3 protein. This table holds about 800,000 distinct CDR3 sequences, 10% to 15% found once. Sequencing was done on a sample of blood, either unsorted or a sorted T cell fraction (not recorded which). The receptor source for this set is a male donor with ankylosing spondylitis.

Ten or more counts support this clonotype. V gene TRBV6-1 combines with J gene TRBJ1-2; D unclear. Germline-derived CDR1 and CDR2 are MNHNS and SASEGT. Trimming left V 4 bases short and J 1 base short, with 13 bases between. CDR3 length equals 15 residues. The CDR3 DNA follows: TGTGCCAGCAGTGTAACCCACGGAGTTAACTATGGCTACACCTTC. It translates to CASSVTHGVNYGYTF.

The chain recombines TRBV5-5 with TRBJ2-7; weak D call: TRBD1 (6 bases). The germline V gene encodes CDR1 SGHKS and CDR2 YYEKEE (reference sequence). V was pared by 2 bases and J by 3 bases, with 15 bases between. The CDR3 spans 15 residues. CDR3: CASSLQGTPLYEQYF. CDR3 in DNA: TGTGCCAGCAGCTTACAGGGTACCCCCCTCTACGAGCAGTACTTC.

The chain carries TRBV20-1 and TRBJ2-7; 9 nucleotides match TRBD2. The V gene's germline CDR1 is DFQATT and CDR2 SNEGSKA (reference sequence). CDR3 length equals 14 residues. Trimming removed 1 base from V and 3 bases from J; junction bases left unmatched: 4. In DNA, the CDR3 is TGCAGTGCTAGAGGCCCTAGCGGGATCTACGAGCAGTACTTC. This translates into CSARGPSGIYEQYF.

CDR3 bases: TGTGCCAGCAGCCGCCGGGGCGCCGAGCAGTACTTC. Amino acids: CASSRRGAEQYF. The chain recombines TRBV3-1 with TRBJ2-7; D is tentatively TRBD1 or TRBD2 (5 bases each). V lost 4 bases to trimming and J lost 6 bases, with 10 bases between them. The CDR3 loop spans 12 amino acids. The germline V gene has CDR1 LGHDT and CDR2 YNNKEL (reference sequence).

There are a few counts of this clonotype. This rearrangement joins TRBV28 to TRBJ1-3; possible D gene TRBD1, 6 bases. This CDR3 has 15 amino acids. The V end was cut by 5 bases, the J end by 4 bases, with 15 bases between. The germline V gene has CDR1 MDHEN and CDR2 SYDVKM. This CDR3 reads CASSKWGLLGNTIYF. The DNA of the CDR3 is TGTGCCAGCAGTAAGTGGGGGCTCCTCGGAAACACCATATATTTT.

This clonotype was seen more than once but under ten times. The CDR3 here is CASSLRLAGLTGELFF. The CDR3 bases are TGTGCCAGCAGCTTAAGGCTAGCGGGTCTCACCGGGGAGCTGTTTTTT. The rearrangement links TRBV7-2 to TRBJ2-2, with 8 nucleotides matching TRBD2. Germline lookup yields CDR1 SGHTA and CDR2 FQGNSA. V trimming: 2 bases; J trimming: 4 bases; junction bases outside the gene matches: 6. This CDR3 comprises 16 residues.

This clonotype was counted a few times. The chain employs TRBV7-9 and TRBJ2-1; D gene unclear. V was clipped by 3 bases and J by 11 bases, with 5 bases between them. Germline CDR1 and CDR2: SEHNR and FQNEAQ (reference sequence). CDR3 length: 10 residues. CDR3 coding DNA: TGTGCCAGCAGCTTTGAGAAGCAGTTCTTC. Translating gives CASSFEKQFF.

This clonotype was seen many times. The rearrangement joins TRBV29-1 to TRBJ2-1, with 7 bases lining up with TRBD2. The CDR3 loop spans 14 amino acids. Germline-derived CDR1 and CDR2 are SQVTM and ANQGSEA. The J segment lost 8 bases and the V segment lost 6 bases, leaving 13 bases of the junction unmatched. As DNA, the CDR3 is TGCAGCGTGGGACTACTGAAAGGTGTCCATGAGCAGTTCTTC. It encodes CSVGLLKGVHEQFF.

This clonotype was recorded a few times. The chain combines TRBV7-2 with TRBJ2-1; D uncertain. CDR1 is SGHTA and CDR2 is FQGNSA in the germline V gene. The CDR3 totals 17 residues. Trimming removed 1 base from V and 0 bases from J, with 13 bases in between. CDR3 residues: CASSLVRTADSYNEQFF. CDR3 DNA: TGTGCCAGCAGCTTAGTTAGAACAGCAGACTCCTACAATGAGCAGTTCTTC.

This chain joins TRBV6-1 and TRBJ2-2; D is possibly TRBD1 (6 bases). The CDR3 covers 16 residues. V lost 6 bases and J 1 base, leaving 15 bases between the germline ends. The germline gives CDR1 MNHNS, CDR2 SASEGT. CDR3 nucleotide sequence: TGTGCCAGCAGAGAGGGACGGGACAAGAACACCGGGGAGCTGTTTTTT. Its translation is CASREGRDKNTGELFF.

This clonotype was counted many times. V is TRBV5-1 and J is TRBJ2-1; 8 bases fit TRBD2. The V gene's germline CDR1 is SGHRS and CDR2 YFSETQ. This CDR3 is 15 amino acids long. V trimming: 2 bases; J trimming: 5 bases; junction bases outside the gene matches: 6. CDR3 coding DNA: TGCGCCAGCAGCTTAAACGGGAGGGGTAACAATGAGCAGTTCTTC. This encodes CASSLNGRGNNEQFF.